This T cell receptor beta chain was sequenced during a study of cytomegalovirus exposure and HLA in healthy donors. The PCR made use of 60 Vbeta and 13 Jbeta primers. Assay: immunoSEQ multiplex PCR; the TCRdb copy retains only in-frame clones and omits some. The data contain 90,000 to 110,000 clones, roughly 79% of them seen just once; the ten biggest clones take up around 2.2%. V was clipped by 4 bases and J by 6 bases; unmatched bases: 15. The CDR3 is 17 amino acids. The germline V gene has CDR1 MNHEY and CDR2 SMNVEV (reference sequence). The sequenced sample was PBMCs. This TCR was sampled from a woman in her twenties or thirties in good health and CMV-seronegative. The chain carries TRBV27 and TRBJ2-1; TRBD2 matches 7 bases. The CDR3 loop is CASSSLVGSGLGNEQFF. For the CDR3, the DNA is TGTGCCAGCAGTTCCCTGGTGGGTAGCGGGTTAGGCAATGAGCAGTTCTTC.